This TCR beta chain derives from a study of T cell repertoires in cytomegalovirus infection. Germline lookup yields CDR1 SEHNR and CDR2 FQNEAQ (reference sequence). V lost 5 bases, J lost 4 bases, and 9 bases stayed unmatched. The CDR3 has 16 amino acids. At least ten counts were recorded for this clonotype. A single record per CDR3 protein comes from TCRdb applying MiXCR to the reads. Seen here are 250,000 to 300,000 distinct CDR3 sequences, around 15% observed once, and the top ten hold about 45%. V is TRBV7-9 and J is TRBJ2-3; 10 bases are shared with TRBD2. This sequence originates from a human donor in good health (CMV status not recorded). Some clones in this sample may be carry-over from other donors' samples. Sequencing used CD8+ T cells from PBMCs. Here the CDR3 DNA reads TGTGCCAGCAGCCCCCGAGCGGGGGGGCTATCAGATACGCAGTATTTT. It is translated as CASSPRAGGLSDTQYF.